A single sample is the source of the 30 T cell receptor beta chains below, sequenced in a study of control samples from healthy donors and cancer patients. This table comes from immunoSEQ multiplex PCR, and its TCRdb copy is limited to in-frame clones, with some not included. This sample has more than 120,000 clones, with around 92% found just once. Sequenced input: blood. The receptors shown here come from a man younger than 40 in good health.

V is TRBV5-6 and J is TRBJ1-6; D perhaps matches TRBD1 (5 bases). Looked up from germline, CDR1 is SGHDT and CDR2 is YYEEEE. With 1 base removed from V and 5 bases from J, the gap between germline ends came to 7 bases. The length of the CDR3 is 14 residues. Here the CDR3 reads CASSLIRDNSPLHF. The CDR3 region has the DNA TGTGCCAGCAGCTTGATCAGGGATAATTCACCCCTCCACTTT.

The rearrangement links TRBV3-1 (or the pseudogene TRBV3-2) to TRBJ2-3; 11 nucleotides line up with TRBD2. The CDR3 is 17 amino acids. V lost 1 base, J lost 1 base, and 4 bases stayed unmatched. CDR1 LGHDT and CDR2 YNNKEL come from the germline V gene (reference sequence). The CDR3 sequence is CASSQVTSGEGTDTQYF. Written as DNA, the CDR3 is TGTGCCAGCAGCCAAGTGACTAGCGGGGAGGGCACAGATACGCAGTATTTT.

This clone has only a few counts. This chain connects TRBV2 to TRBJ2-3, with D perhaps TRBD2 (5 bases). V was pared by 4 bases and J by 5 bases, with 13 bases between. The CDR3 sequence is 14 residues long. Looked up from germline, CDR1 is SNHLY and CDR2 is FYNNEI. The CDR3 spells CASSGTSAGDTQYF. CDR3 DNA sequence: TGTGCCAGCAGTGGGACTTCCGCCGGAGATACGCAGTATTTT.

This chain connects TRBV13 to TRBJ1-2; D is ambiguous. CDR1 and CDR2 from the germline V gene are PRHDT and FYEKMQ (reference sequence). The CDR3 loop spans 16 amino acids. The ends were cut back, 5 bases at V and 4 bases at J, with 20 bases in the middle. The CDR3 nucleotides read TGTGCCAGCAGCGGGAGAGCCGTGACACCGACCTATGGCTACACCTTC. It codes for CASSGRAVTPTYGYTF.

This clone appeared a single time. The chain uses TRBV5-4 and TRBJ2-7; unclear D gene. CDR1 is SGHNT, CDR2 YYREEE, per germline (reference sequence). This CDR3 is 10 amino acids long. Trimming stripped 6 bases from V and 5 bases from J, with 6 bases between. Here the CDR3 DNA reads TGTGCCAGCAATTCCCACGAGCAGTACTTC. Amino acids: CASNSHEQYF.

The chain couples TRBV11-1 to TRBJ2-1; D may match TRBD1 or TRBD2 (6 bases each). Germline CDR1 is SGHAT and CDR2 is FQDESV (reference sequence). The V gene lost 5 bases and the J gene lost 0 bases, with 14 bases spanning the gap. The CDR3 is made up of 16 amino acids. CDR3 sequence reads: CASSRRGHSSYNEQFF. CDR3 sequence (DNA): TGTGCCAGCAGCCGGCGGGGACACAGCTCCTACAATGAGCAGTTCTTC.

V is TRBV7-2 and J is TRBJ1-2, with D uncertain. Trimming left V 3 bases short and J 6 bases short, with 17 bases between. The CDR3 runs to 15 residues. CDR1 is SGHTA, CDR2 FQGNSA, per germline. This chain's CDR3 is CASSFGVKGGDGYTF. CDR3 coding DNA: TGTGCCAGCAGCTTCGGGGTTAAAGGTGGTGATGGCTACACCTTC.

V gene TRBV6-5 combines with J gene TRBJ2-2, with D possibly matching TRBD1 (6 bases). Trimming took off 4 bases at V and 5 bases at J, with 8 bases between the two ends. From germline, CDR1 is MNHEY and CDR2 SVGAGI. The CDR3 consists of 13 residues. CDR3: CASSLTGTGELFF. As DNA, the CDR3 is TGTGCCAGCAGTTTAACAGGGACCGGGGAGCTGTTTTTT.

This clone occurred once. This chain joins TRBV30 and TRBJ2-3, with 11 bases aligning to TRBD2. Looked up from germline, CDR1 is GTSNPN and CDR2 is SVGIG (reference sequence). J gave up 2 bases and V 5 bases, and 6 bases lay outside the gene matches. The CDR3 length is 15 residues. CDR3 sequence: CAWARLAGTTDTQYF. For the CDR3, the DNA is TGTGCCTGGGCCAGACTAGCGGGGACCACAGATACGCAGTATTTT. Looking up the rest from reference TRBV30 and TRBJ2-3 gives the full variable domain: SQTIHQWPATLVQPVGSPLSLECTVEGTSNPNLYWYRQAAGRGLQLLFYSVGIGQISSEVPQNLSASRPQDRQFILSSKKLLLSDSGFYLCAWARLAGTTDTQYFGPGTRLTVL.

The V gene is TRBV19, the J gene TRBJ2-3; D perhaps matches TRBD1 (5 bases). Trimming stripped 4 bases from V and 3 bases from J, with 14 bases between. The CDR3 length is 15 residues. Germline CDR1 reads LNHDA; CDR2 reads SQIVND (reference sequence). CDR3 sequence (DNA): TGTGCCAGTAGTAGGGGCTACCAAAGGACAGATACGCAGTATTTT. Its translation is CASSRGYQRTDTQYF.

The V gene is TRBV12-3 or TRBV12-4, the J gene TRBJ2-7; D call uncertain. Trimming removed 4 bases from V and 4 bases from J, with 8 bases in between. The length of the CDR3 is 12 residues. The CDR3 DNA reads as TGTGCCAGCAGTTCGATAGGTTACGAGCAGTACTTC. Residues: CASSSIGYEQYF.

The J gene is TRBJ2-7, the V gene TRBV27; D may be TRBD2 (6 bases). The CDR3 spans 14 residues. In germline, CDR1 is MNHEY, CDR2 SMNVEV (reference sequence). Trimming cost V 3 bases and J 0 bases, with 9 bases left between them. CDR3 sequence: CASSFGSGSYEQYF. In nucleotides, the CDR3 is TGTGCCAGCAGTTTTGGTAGCGGCTCCTACGAGCAGTACTTC.

Here the CDR3 DNA reads TGCGCCAGCAGTGAAAGGAGGGGCAGCACAGATACGCAGTATTTT. Translating gives CASSERRGSTDTQYF. The chain has TRBV10-2 and TRBJ2-3; D is perhaps TRBD2 (6 bases). CDR3 length: 15 amino acids. Germline V lookup: CDR1 WSHSY, CDR2 SAAADI. The V end lost 3 bases, the J end lost 0 bases, and 10 bases lay between the germline ends.

On this clone: The sample holds other DNA sequences that translate to the same CDR3. This chain joins TRBV6-5 and TRBJ1-5, with D unclear. CDR3 size: 13 residues. V was cut by 4 bases and J by 1 base, with 5 bases left in between. Germline assignment: CDR1 MNHEY and CDR2 SVGAGI. The CDR3 DNA is TGTGCCAGCAGTTCCGACAGCAATCAGCCCCAGCATTTT. It encodes CASSSDSNQPQHF.

This chain connects TRBV10-1 to TRBJ2-3; tentatively, D is TRBD1 (5 bases). V was shortened by 3 bases and J by 6 bases, with 13 bases between the two germline ends. Germline-derived CDR1 and CDR2 are WNHNN and SYGVQD (reference sequence). This CDR3 contains 14 residues. For the CDR3, the DNA is TGCGCCAGCAGTGACCCGACTGGGGCGGATACGCAGTATTTT. Translating it yields CASSDPTGADTQYF.

This clone has more than one count but fewer than ten. The V and J genes are TRBV30 and TRBJ2-3; D may correspond to TRBD1 or TRBD2 (5 bases each). Germline V gene data show CDR1 as GTSNPN and CDR2 as SVGIG (reference sequence). This CDR3 is built from 13 residues. V was clipped by 8 bases and J by 1 base, with 13 bases between them. The CDR3 region is CAGAMGGTDTQYF. CDR3 bases: TGTGCCGGGGCGATGGGGGGCACAGATACGCAGTATTTT.

This chain links TRBV7-2 with TRBJ2-1; D may be TRBD2 (5 bases). The CDR3 extends over 13 amino acids. Germline CDR1 and CDR2: SGHTA and FQGNSA. The V and J ends lost 4 bases and 4 bases respectively, with 8 bases between them. The CDR3 nucleotides are TGTGCCAGCAGCTCACCGGGATACAATGAGCAGTTCTTC. Translating gives CASSSPGYNEQFF. The full variable domain, rest sourced from reference TRBV7-2 and TRBJ2-1, is GAGVSQSPSNKVTEKGKDVELRCDPISGHTALYWYRQSLGQGLEFLIYFQGNSAPDKSGLPSDRFSAERTGGSVSTLTIQRTQQEDSAVYLCASSSPGYNEQFFGPGTRLTVL.

The V and J genes are TRBV19 and TRBJ1-1; D is unresolved. V was shortened by 11 bases and J by 5 bases, with 12 bases between the two germline ends. The germline gives CDR1 LNHDA, CDR2 SQIVND (reference sequence). CDR3 length: 11 residues. The CDR3, as DNA: TGTGCCGACCGGGTGAGAACTGAAGCTTTCTTT. This translates into CADRVRTEAFF.

The J gene is TRBJ2-7, the V gene TRBV7-9, with D unresolved. Trimming left V 7 bases short and J 1 base short, with 8 bases between. This CDR3 is built from 12 residues. Germline-derived CDR1 and CDR2 are SEHNR and FQNEAQ (reference sequence). The CDR3 is CASTTTSYEQYF. The CDR3 DNA is TGTGCCAGCACCACTACTTCCTACGAGCAGTACTTC. Drawing the rest from reference TRBV7-9 and TRBJ2-7, the complete variable domain is DTGVSQNPRHKITKRGQNVTFRCDPISEHNRLYWYRQTLGQGPEFLTYFQNEAQLEKSRLLSDRFSAERPKGSFSTLEIQRTEQGDSAMYLCASTTTSYEQYFGPGTRLTVT.

The chain employs TRBV19 and TRBJ1-5; 8 bases agree with TRBD1. The CDR3 is made up of 18 amino acids. Germline V gene data show CDR1 as LNHDA and CDR2 as SQIVND (reference sequence). With 4 bases clipped from V and 1 base from J, the junction kept 12 bases outside the gene matches. CDR3 loop: CASSTRQGRGESNQPQHF. The DNA of the CDR3 is TGTGCCAGTAGTACGAGACAGGGGCGAGGAGAAAGCAATCAGCCCCAGCATTTT.

This clone was seen just once. This chain links TRBV3-1 (or the pseudogene TRBV3-2) with TRBJ2-2; no reliable D call. Germline V lookup: CDR1 LGHDT, CDR2 YNNKEL (reference sequence). V shed 1 base and J shed 1 base, with 4 bases lying between them. The CDR3 contains 14 residues. This CDR3 is CASSQVRNTGELFF. CDR3 coding DNA: TGTGCCAGCAGCCAAGTAAGGAACACCGGGGAGCTGTTTTTT.

The chain employs TRBV10-3 and TRBJ2-7, with D uncertain. The germline V and J ends were trimmed by 4 bases and 3 bases, with 10 bases remaining between them. The CDR3 is 13 amino acids. Germline V gene sequence: CDR1 ENHRY, CDR2 SYGVKD. In DNA, the CDR3 is TGTGCCATCAGTGTAAACTATAACTACGAGCAGTACTTC. This codes for CAISVNYNYEQYF.

The V call is TRBV6-5, the J call TRBJ1-2; D gene ambiguous. CDR3 length equals 14 residues. V was clipped by 5 bases and J by 4 bases, with 14 bases between them. Per germline, CDR1 MNHEY and CDR2 SVGAGI. In DNA form, the CDR3 reads TGTGCCAGCAGTCGCGGCAGTGTCGGCTATGGCTACACCTTC. As protein: CASSRGSVGYGYTF.

The rearrangement joins TRBV2 to TRBJ1-2; D uncertain. Per the germline V gene, CDR1 is SNHLY and CDR2 is FYNNEI. With 6 bases removed from V and 1 base from J, the gap between germline ends came to 3 bases. There are 11 residues in the CDR3. The CDR3 sequence: CASRNNYGYTF. CDR3 DNA: TGTGCCAGCAGAAATAACTATGGCTACACCTTC.

The chain joins TRBV6-5 to TRBJ1-5, with 7 bases matching TRBD1. Germline V gives CDR1 MNHEY, CDR2 SVGAGI. This CDR3 spans 15 amino acids. Trimming cost V 6 bases and J 2 bases; bases outside gene matches: 7. CDR3 amino acids: CASSSRQGGNQPQHF. CDR3 nucleotides: TGTGCCAGCAGCTCGCGACAGGGTGGCAATCAGCCCCAGCATTTT.

The chain employs TRBV14 and TRBJ1-1; D remains ambiguous. The CDR3 totals 12 residues. V lost 3 bases, J lost 9 bases, and 11 bases lay in between. CDR1 is SGHDN and CDR2 is FVKESK in the germline V gene. CDR3 DNA sequence: TGTGCCAGCAGCCATTGGGGAACCCAAGCTTTCTTT. Its protein is CASSHWGTQAFF.

V is TRBV9 and J is TRBJ1-2; TRBD1 might be the D (5 bases). This CDR3 contains 14 residues. V lost 2 bases and J lost 4, with 12 bases in between. CDR1 and CDR2 (germline): SGDLS, YYNGEE. Here the CDR3 reads CASSVKGSSYGYTF. DNA of the CDR3: TGTGCCAGCAGCGTCAAGGGGTCCTCCTATGGCTACACCTTC.

The V and J genes are TRBV29-1 and TRBJ1-2; possibly TRBD1 for D (5 bases). This CDR3 is built from 13 residues. Germline CDR1 and CDR2: SQVTM and ANQGSEA. Between the trimmed V and J ends, which lost 7 bases and 1 base, there was a span of 13 bases. The DNA of the CDR3 is TGCAGCGCCTCAGGGAGCAATAACTATGGCTACACCTTC. Its translation is CSASGSNNYGYTF.

J is TRBJ2-1 and V is TRBV7-2; 8 nucleotides agree with TRBD2. The germline V gene has CDR1 SGHTA and CDR2 FQGNSA. This CDR3 comprises 16 residues. J gave up 2 bases and V 1 base, and 4 bases lay outside the gene matches. In nucleotides, the CDR3 is TGTGCCAGCAGCTTAGATGCGCGGGAGGCCTACAATGAGCAGTTCTTC. Residues: CASSLDAREAYNEQFF.

The rearrangement links TRBV19 to TRBJ1-5; D not resolved. CDR3 length equals 16 residues. Trimming took off 4 bases at V and 4 bases at J, with 17 bases between the two ends. Germline loops: CDR1 LNHDA, CDR2 SQIVND (reference sequence). In nucleotides, the CDR3 is TGTGCCAGTAGTAGAGTTTCTCTGGACGGGAATCAGCCCCAGCATTTT. This sequence encodes CASSRVSLDGNQPQHF.